The 20 T cell receptor beta chains below all came from one sample that was sequenced in a study of OX40 agonist ivuxolimab in advanced cancers. Assay: immunoSEQ multiplex PCR; the TCRdb copy retains only in-frame clones and omits some. The sample has 75,000 to 100,000 clones, roughly 90% seen once; the top ten hold roughly 0.72%. This specimen was CD4+ or CD8+ T cells sorted from blood, taken in a trial of the OX40 agonist ivuxolimab. The receptors were gathered from an adult with an advanced solid tumor such as melanoma, head and neck, liver or kidney cancer.

The chain has TRBV19 and TRBJ2-1, with D uncertain. CDR3 length: 14 amino acids. Deletions cut 7 bases from V and 0 bases from J, with 10 bases between. Germline lookup yields CDR1 LNHDA and CDR2 SQIVND (reference sequence). In DNA form, the CDR3 reads TGTGCCAGTAATAAGGAAAGCTCCTACAATGAGCAGTTCTTC. Residues: CASNKESSYNEQFF.

This chain connects TRBV6-6 to TRBJ1-1; no clear D gene. Trimming removed 0 bases at V and 1 base at J, with 3 bases between. CDR3 length: 13 amino acids. Germline CDR1 reads MNHNY; CDR2 reads SVGAGI (reference sequence). The CDR3: CASSYSQNTEAFF. The DNA of the CDR3 is TGTGCCAGCAGTTACTCCCAGAACACTGAAGCTTTCTTT.

This clone was detected only once. The chain combines TRBV7-9 with TRBJ1-2; a weak D match, TRBD1 (5 bases). V was clipped by 1 base and J by 1 base, with 16 bases between them. Germline-derived CDR1 and CDR2 are SEHNR and FQNEAQ (reference sequence). CDR3 length: 17 residues. The CDR3: CASSLEGPRQNNYGYTF. In DNA form, the CDR3 reads TGTGCCAGCAGCTTAGAGGGTCCGAGACAGAATAACTATGGCTACACCTTC.

V and J are TRBV7-2 and TRBJ2-2, with no clear D. The CDR3 consists of 17 residues. Germline lookup yields CDR1 SGHTA and CDR2 FQGNSA. V was trimmed by 5 bases and J by 0 bases, leaving 16 bases between them. The CDR3: CASSPTGLSANTGELFF. The CDR3 DNA reads as TGTGCCAGCAGCCCCACCGGTCTGTCAGCGAACACCGGGGAGCTGTTTTTT.

The rearrangement uses TRBV14 and TRBJ1-2; TRBD1 might be the D (5 bases). Between the trimmed V and J ends, which lost 4 bases and 1 base, there was a span of 16 bases. CDR3 length equals 16 residues. Germline V gene sequence: CDR1 SGHDN, CDR2 FVKESK. The CDR3 sequence: CASSPRGHGNNYGYTF. The DNA for the CDR3 is TGTGCCAGCAGCCCGAGAGGACACGGGAATAACTATGGCTACACCTTC.

The J gene is TRBJ1-1, the V gene TRBV6-1; D is unresolved. The V and J ends lost 6 bases and 2 bases respectively, with 7 bases between them. The CDR3 covers 12 residues. The germline V gene encodes CDR1 MNHNS and CDR2 SASEGT. Written as DNA, the CDR3 is TGTGCCAGCAGATACACTAACACTGAAGCTTTCTTT. It codes for CASRYTNTEAFF.

The chain has TRBV5-1 and TRBJ2-5; the D gene is possibly TRBD1 (5 bases). Germline-derived CDR1 and CDR2 are SGHRS and YFSETQ. This CDR3 region has 16 residues. V lost 5 bases to trimming and J lost 5 bases, with 22 bases between them. CDR3 in DNA: TGCGCCAGCAGTTTAGTAGGGGTCCCTTCGGTGGAGACCCAGTACTTC. Amino acids: CASSLVGVPSVETQYF.

J is TRBJ2-7 and V is TRBV5-6; 7 positions match TRBD2. Trimming cost V 0 bases and J 3 bases; bases outside gene matches: 6. Germline V gives CDR1 SGHDT, CDR2 YYEEEE. The CDR3 is 15 residues long. CDR3 sequence (DNA): TGTGCCAGCAGCTTGGAAGGGAGGGGTGGCTACGAGCAGTACTTC. Translation gives CASSLEGRGGYEQYF.

Comments on this clone: One end of the junction varies from germline; a read error may be responsible. The chain carries TRBV7-7 and TRBJ2-5; possible D gene TRBD2, 6 bases. The CDR3 consists of 15 residues. CDR1 SSHAT and CDR2 FNYEAQ come from the germline V gene (reference sequence). The CDR3 nucleotides are TGTGCTAGCAGCCCGACGGGAGTTACCAAAGAGACCCAGTACTTC. Residues: CASSPTGVTKETQYF.

The chain joins TRBV7-3 to TRBJ2-7; D not resolved. Trimming cost V 5 bases and J 5 bases, with 13 bases left between them. Germline V CDR1 and CDR2: SGHTA, FQGTGA. CDR3 length: 13 residues. The CDR3 sequence is CASSPGVRDEQYF. CDR3 sequence (DNA): TGTGCCAGCAGCCCTGGGGTTAGGGACGAGCAGTACTTC.

The chain recombines TRBV19 with TRBJ1-1; TRBD1 matches at 10 bases. The length of the CDR3 is 14 residues. J gave up 2 bases and V 11 bases, and 8 bases lay outside the gene matches. Germline loops: CDR1 LNHDA, CDR2 SQIVND (reference sequence). This CDR3 reads CAARDRGANTEAFF. The CDR3, as DNA: TGTGCCGCCCGGGACAGGGGCGCAAACACTGAAGCTTTCTTT. The entire variable domain, with the rest obtained from reference TRBV19 and TRBJ1-1, is as follows: DGGITQSPKYLFRKEGQNVTLSCEQNLNHDAMYWYRQDPGQGLRLIYYSQIVNDFQKGDIAEGYSVSREKKESFPLTVTSAQKNPTAFYLCAARDRGANTEAFFGQGTRLTVV.

The chain couples TRBV27 to TRBJ2-1, with 13 bases lining up with TRBD2. The ends lost 7 bases at V and 7 bases at J; junction bases unmatched: 7. Germline V lookup: CDR1 MNHEY, CDR2 SMNVEV (reference sequence). The CDR3 extends over 15 amino acids. The CDR3 reads CASKHWTSGSNEQFF. CDR3 nucleotides: TGTGCCAGCAAACACTGGACTAGCGGGAGTAATGAGCAGTTCTTC.

The V call is TRBV7-3, the J call TRBJ2-7, with 13 bases that match TRBD2. J was trimmed by 1 base and V by 5 bases; bases with no gene match: 14. There are 19 residues in the CDR3. From germline, CDR1 is SGHTA and CDR2 FQGTGA. DNA of the CDR3: TGTGCCAGCAGCCCGGGGACGGGACTAGCGGGGCCCCGATCCTACGAGCAGTACTTC. As protein: CASSPGTGLAGPRSYEQYF.

This chain links TRBV6-1 with TRBJ1-1; D is possibly TRBD1 (5 bases). Germline CDR1 MNHNS, CDR2 SASEGT. The V gene lost 6 bases and the J gene lost 11 bases, with 16 bases spanning the gap. The CDR3 length is 12 residues. CDR3 sequence: CASSAKGRGAFF. The CDR3 DNA follows: TGTGCCAGCAGCGCGAAGGGGCGTGGGGCTTTCTTT.

The CDR3 reads CATRGLRNTEAFF. The CDR3 nucleotides read TGTGCCACCCGGGGGTTAAGGAACACTGAAGCTTTCTTT. The chain carries TRBV18 and TRBJ1-1, with TRBD1 as a possible D gene (5 bases). This CDR3 has 13 amino acids. Trimming took 10 bases from V and 1 from J, leaving 13 bases between them. From germline, CDR1 is KGHSH and CDR2 LQKENI.

This clone was recorded a few times. The rearrangement links TRBV28 to TRBJ2-7, with 10 bases that match TRBD2. The ends lost 2 bases at V and 3 bases at J; junction bases unmatched: 4. The V gene's germline CDR1 is MDHEN and CDR2 SYDVKM. The CDR3 consists of 15 residues. In DNA, the CDR3 is TGTGCCAGCAGTTTAGTATCTAGCGGGAGCTACGAGCAGTACTTC. Translated, it gives CASSLVSSGSYEQYF.

The V call is TRBV13, the J call TRBJ2-3; D might be TRBD2 (6 bases). Trimming removed 1 base at V and 3 bases at J, with 8 bases between. CDR1 PRHDT and CDR2 FYEKMQ come from the germline V gene (reference sequence). The CDR3 extends over 14 amino acids. CDR3 nucleotides: TGTGCCAGCAGCTTAGTGGGACTTACAGATACGCAGTATTTT. This sequence encodes CASSLVGLTDTQYF.

This sequence joins TRBV5-1 and TRBJ1-2; D possibly corresponds to TRBD1 (5 bases). V was pared by 2 bases and J by 5 bases, with 10 bases between. The CDR3 is made up of 13 amino acids. Per germline, CDR1 SGHRS and CDR2 YFSETQ. CDR3 region: CASSLSQGYGYTF. The CDR3, as DNA: TGCGCCAGCAGCTTAAGCCAGGGTTATGGCTACACCTTC.

This chain uses TRBV18 with TRBJ2-7, with TRBD2 matching over 8 bases. The CDR3 contains 16 residues. Germline values: CDR1 KGHSH, CDR2 LQKENI. V was pared by 0 bases and J by 4 bases, with 8 bases of the junction left unmatched. The DNA of the CDR3 is TGTGCCAGCTCACCACCAGGCACTAGCGGTTTTTACGAGCAGTACTTC. Its translation: CASSPPGTSGFYEQYF.

The chain employs TRBV19 and TRBJ2-5; unclear D gene. The CDR3 contains 14 residues. With 6 bases removed from V and 7 bases from J, the gap between germline ends came to 18 bases. From germline, CDR1 is LNHDA and CDR2 SQIVND (reference sequence). CDR3 residues: CASSSSSASGTQYF. CDR3 DNA: TGTGCCAGTAGCTCGTCCTCCGCATCGGGGACCCAGTACTTC.